These 21 T cell receptor beta chains originate from one sample sequenced in a study of early T cells in non-severe SARS-CoV-2 infection. Each CDR3 protein is one row after TCRdb ran MiXCR on the 5' RACE reads. The data hold some 61,000 distinct CDR3 sequences, with roughly 13% observed a single time. Sequences were obtained from whole blood. The receptor set was obtained from an adult who was a healthcare worker with PCR-confirmed SARS-CoV-2 infection or an uninfected control (not recorded which).

The chain employs TRBV28 and TRBJ2-3; 11 bases match TRBD1. V lost 8 bases, J lost 11 bases, and 27 bases stayed unmatched. Germline lookup yields CDR1 MDHEN and CDR2 SYDVKM. The CDR3 covers 19 residues. The CDR3 bases are TGTGCCAGCCACCCGGGACAGGGACAGGGGGGATGGGGAAGGGGGAAGCAGTATTTT. This translates into CASHPGQGQGGWGRGKQYF.

The chain is built from TRBV7-6 and TRBJ2-1; TRBD2 is a possible D gene (6 bases). This CDR3 has 16 residues. In germline, CDR1 is SGHVS, CDR2 FNYEAQ. Trimming left V 0 bases short and J 4 bases short, with 13 bases between. The CDR3 sequence: CASSLAGTGLYNEQFF. CDR3 nucleotide sequence: TGTGCCAGCAGCTTAGCCGGGACTGGCCTATACAATGAGCAGTTCTTC.

Sample share makes this clonotype medium-sized. The chain couples TRBV6-2 or TRBV6-3 to TRBJ2-2; no firm D call. Trimming removed 7 bases at V and 1 base at J, with 10 bases between. CDR1 and CDR2 from the germline V gene are MNHEY and SVGEGT. This CDR3 has 14 residues. This CDR3 reads CASTGRMNTGELFF. The CDR3 nucleotides are TGTGCCAGCACCGGGCGGATGAACACCGGGGAGCTGTTTTTT.

This clonotype occurred many times. The V and J genes are TRBV3-1 and TRBJ2-4; 7 bases agree with TRBD1. The germline V gene has CDR1 LGHDT and CDR2 YNNKEL (reference sequence). This CDR3 has 16 residues. Trimming removed 4 bases from V and 7 bases from J; junction bases left unmatched: 13. CDR3 bases: TGTGCCAGCAGCCGGGGACCGATGACAGGGAGTAACATTCAGTACTTC. Its protein product is CASSRGPMTGSNIQYF.

The J gene is TRBJ1-4, the V gene TRBV30; D gene ambiguous. Trimming cost V 5 bases and J 8 bases, with 9 bases left between them. CDR3 length: 11 residues. CDR1 is GTSNPN and CDR2 is SVGIG in the germline V gene (reference sequence). CDR3 in amino acids: CAWAGGEKLFF. Here the CDR3 DNA reads TGTGCCTGGGCTGGCGGCGAAAAACTGTTTTTT.

The V gene is TRBV29-1, the J gene TRBJ2-1; 7 bases map to TRBD2. The CDR3 loop spans 15 amino acids. Per the germline V gene, CDR1 is SQVTM and CDR2 is ANQGSEA. Losses at the gene ends were 2 bases for V and 5 bases for J; bases not matched to a gene: 9. The chain's CDR3 is CSVEYGGRRNNEQFF. The DNA for the CDR3 is TGCAGCGTTGAATATGGCGGGAGACGTAACAATGAGCAGTTCTTC.

The V and J genes are TRBV21-1 and TRBJ1-4; the table's D call, TRBD1, was not checked against the DNA. TRBV21-1 is a documented pseudogene. This CDR3 region has 15 residues. The chain's CDR3 is CASSQMERGNEKLFF. The CDR3 region has the DNA TGTGCCAGCAGCCAAATGGAGAGGGGAAATGAAAAACTGTTTTTT.

The chain links TRBV29-1 to TRBJ2-7, with unresolved D. The CDR3 is 11 amino acids. V shed 6 bases and J shed 6 bases, with 12 bases lying between them. Germline V gene lookup returns CDR1 SQVTM and CDR2 ANQGSEA. CDR3 nucleotides: TGCAGCGTCAACCTCGGGTTCGAGCAGTACTTC. This gives the protein CSVNLGFEQYF.

There are a few counts of this clonotype. The chain links TRBV27 to TRBJ2-7, with no clear D. The ends were cut back, 3 bases at V and 6 bases at J, with 15 bases in the middle. This CDR3 region has 14 residues. Germline lookup yields CDR1 MNHEY and CDR2 SMNVEV (reference sequence). The CDR3 is CASSLLQAPTEQYF. CDR3 bases: TGTGCCAGCAGTTTGTTGCAGGCTCCTACCGAGCAGTACTTC.

This chain links TRBV11-2 with TRBJ2-5; 7 bases align to TRBD2. V lost 3 bases to trimming and J lost 4 bases; unmatched junction nucleotides: 5. Looked up from germline, CDR1 is SGHAT and CDR2 is FQNNGV. This CDR3 has 14 residues. Written as DNA, the CDR3 is TGTGCCAGCAGCTTTGGGGCGGGAGTAGAGACCCAGTACTTC. Translating gives CASSFGAGVETQYF. Complete variable domain (other parts from reference TRBV11-2 and TRBJ2-5): EAGVAQSPRYKIIEKRQSVAFWCNPISGHATLYWYQQILGQGPKLLIQFQNNGVVDDSQLPKDRFSAERLKGVDSTLKIQPAKLEDSAVYLCASSFGAGVETQYFGPGTRLLVL.

V is TRBV5-1 and J is TRBJ2-7, with 7 bases lining up with TRBD2. Germline V CDR1 and CDR2: SGHRS, YFSETQ. This CDR3 comprises 16 residues. With V trimmed by 4 bases and J by 0 bases, 10 bases remained unmatched. CDR3 sequence: CASSRSGGGSSYEQYF. In DNA form, the CDR3 reads TGCGCCAGCAGCCGGTCTGGCGGGGGAAGCTCCTACGAGCAGTACTTC.

This clonotype showed up many times. The chain combines TRBV12-3 or TRBV12-4 with TRBJ1-2, with no clear D. Trimming removed 5 bases from V and 0 bases from J, with 16 bases in between. This CDR3 region has 16 residues. The CDR3 protein is CASSPAGRPANYGYTF. Written as DNA, the CDR3 is TGTGCCAGCAGTCCCGCCGGGCGGCCAGCTAACTATGGCTACACCTTC.

The chain joins TRBV6-2 or TRBV6-3 to TRBJ2-7; D possibly matches TRBD1 or TRBD2 (6 bases each). The CDR3 covers 12 residues. The germline V gene has CDR1 MNHEY and CDR2 SVGEGT. V was trimmed by 11 bases and J by 0 bases, leaving 11 bases between them. CDR3 coding DNA: TGTGCCGGGGGGCGAGACTCCTACGAGCAGTACTTC. Its protein is CAGGRDSYEQYF.

This sequence joins TRBV5-1 and TRBJ2-1; D is possibly TRBD1 or TRBD2 (5 bases each). Deletions cut 0 bases from V and 3 bases from J, with 13 bases between. From germline, CDR1 is SGHRS and CDR2 YFSETQ. The CDR3 has 16 residues. CDR3 sequence: CASSLDGTSSYNEQFF. The DNA of the CDR3 is TGCGCCAGCAGCTTGGACGGGACCTCTAGCTACAATGAGCAGTTCTTC.

This clonotype was recorded a few times. This rearrangement joins TRBV5-8 to TRBJ2-5; D possibly uses TRBD1 or TRBD2 (5 bases each). V was pared by 2 bases and J by 1 base, with 9 bases between. Germline V gene sequence: CDR1 SGHTS, CDR2 YDEGEE. The CDR3 runs to 14 residues. The CDR3 DNA follows: TGTGCCAGCAGCTTCTCGGGACCCCAAGAGACCCAGTACTTC. This sequence encodes CASSFSGPQETQYF.

At least ten counts were recorded for this clonotype. The chain has TRBV7-9 and TRBJ1-1; D call uncertain. The CDR3 sequence is 12 residues long. The V and J ends lost 8 bases and 1 base respectively, with 8 bases between them. The V gene's germline CDR1 is SEHNR and CDR2 FQNEAQ (reference sequence). In DNA form, the CDR3 reads TGTGCCAGCGCCACCGGGAACACTGAAGCTTTCTTT. It specifies CASATGNTEAFF.

This clonotype was seen only a few times. V gene TRBV6-1 combines with J gene TRBJ1-2; possibly TRBD1 for D (6 bases). Germline V gene sequence: CDR1 MNHNS, CDR2 SASEGT. Trimming left V 2 bases short and J 7 bases short, with 11 bases between. CDR3 size: 13 residues. CDR3 DNA sequence: TGTGCCAGCAGTGAACTACAGGGAGCTGGCTACACCTTC. Its translation is CASSELQGAGYTF.

This clonotype showed up many times. This chain links TRBV28 with TRBJ1-2; D is unresolved. Germline assignment: CDR1 MDHEN and CDR2 SYDVKM. Trimming pared 2 bases from V and 8 bases from J, leaving 12 bases between. There are 13 residues in the CDR3. The CDR3 bases are TGTGCCAGCAGTTTAATACAGTCCCAGGGCTACACCTTC. Translation gives CASSLIQSQGYTF.

This clonotype has at least ten counts. This sequence joins TRBV2 and TRBJ2-2; D possibly corresponds to TRBD2 (5 bases). Per germline, CDR1 SNHLY and CDR2 FYNNEI. Trimming left V 3 bases short and J 5 bases short, with 10 bases between. This CDR3 spans 14 amino acids. The CDR3 sequence: CASSEIRDTGELFF. The CDR3 DNA is TGTGCCAGCAGTGAGATTCGGGATACCGGGGAGCTGTTTTTT. Variable domain in full (rest from reference TRBV2 and TRBJ2-2): EPEVTQTPSHQVTQMGQEVILRCVPISNHLYFYWYRQILGQKVEFLVSFYNNEISEKSEIFDDQFSVERPDGSNFTLKIRSTKLEDSAMYFCASSEIRDTGELFFGEGSRLTVL.

This clonotype was counted ten times or more. The genes are TRBV20-1 and TRBJ2-1; no clear D gene. CDR3 size: 15 residues. Germline V gives CDR1 DFQATT, CDR2 SNEGSKA (reference sequence). The V and J ends lost 5 bases and 0 bases respectively, with 14 bases between them. CDR3 amino acids: CSALPPASSYNEQFF. The CDR3 nucleotides read TGCAGTGCTCTCCCGCCAGCGAGCTCCTACAATGAGCAGTTCTTC.

This clonotype was observed a few times. DNA of the CDR3: TGTGCCAGCAGCTTGGAGCAGTTGGGCCAAGAGACCCAGTACTTC. Translating gives CASSLEQLGQETQYF. The chain links TRBV5-4 to TRBJ2-5; D uncertain. The CDR3 covers 15 residues. V lost 0 bases and J lost 1, with 10 bases in between. Germline values: CDR1 SGHNT, CDR2 YYREEE (reference sequence). Looking up the rest from reference TRBV5-4 and TRBJ2-5 gives the full variable domain: ETGVTQSPTHLIKTRGQQVTLRCSSQSGHNTVSWYQQALGQGPQFIFQYYREEENGRGNFPPRFSGLQFPNYSSELNVNALELDDSALYLCASSLEQLGQETQYFGPGTRLLVL.